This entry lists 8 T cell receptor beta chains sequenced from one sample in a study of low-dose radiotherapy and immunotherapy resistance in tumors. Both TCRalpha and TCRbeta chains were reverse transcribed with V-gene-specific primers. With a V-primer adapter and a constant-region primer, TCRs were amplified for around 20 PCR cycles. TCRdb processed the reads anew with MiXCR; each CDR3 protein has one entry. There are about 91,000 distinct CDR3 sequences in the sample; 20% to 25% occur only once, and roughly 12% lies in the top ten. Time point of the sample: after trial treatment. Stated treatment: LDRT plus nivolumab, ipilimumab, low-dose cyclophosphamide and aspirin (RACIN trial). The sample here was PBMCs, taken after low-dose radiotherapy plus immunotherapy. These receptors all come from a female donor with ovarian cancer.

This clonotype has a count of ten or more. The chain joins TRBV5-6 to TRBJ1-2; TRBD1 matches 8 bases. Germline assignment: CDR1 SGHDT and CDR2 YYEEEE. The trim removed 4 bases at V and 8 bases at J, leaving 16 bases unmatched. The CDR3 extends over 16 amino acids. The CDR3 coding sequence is TGTGCCAGCAGCACCCAGGACAGGGCCCCTTTCCGGGGCTACACCTTC. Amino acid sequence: CASSTQDRAPFRGYTF. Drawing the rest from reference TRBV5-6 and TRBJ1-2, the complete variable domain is DAGVTQSPTHLIKTRGQQVTLRCSPKSGHDTVSWYQQALGQGPQFIFQYYEEEERQRGNFPDRFSGHQFPNYSSELNVNALLLGDSALYLCASSTQDRAPFRGYTFGSGTRLTVV.

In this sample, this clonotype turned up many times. The chain's CDR3 is CASSLDPTGWFTEAFF. CDR3 DNA: TGCGCCAGCAGCTTGGATCCGACAGGCTGGTTCACTGAAGCTTTCTTT. The J gene is TRBJ1-1, the V gene TRBV5-1; a weak D match, TRBD1 (6 bases). Trimming removed 0 bases from V and 4 bases from J, with 16 bases in between. CDR1 and CDR2 (germline): SGHRS, YFSETQ. The CDR3 loop spans 16 amino acids.

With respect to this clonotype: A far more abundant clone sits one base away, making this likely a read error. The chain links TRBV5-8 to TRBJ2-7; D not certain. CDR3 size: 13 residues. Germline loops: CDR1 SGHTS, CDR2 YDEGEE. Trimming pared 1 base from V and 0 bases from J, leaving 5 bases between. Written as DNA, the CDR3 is TGTGCCAGCAGCTTGTCTTACTCCTACGAGCAGTACTTC. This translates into CASSLSYSYEQYF.

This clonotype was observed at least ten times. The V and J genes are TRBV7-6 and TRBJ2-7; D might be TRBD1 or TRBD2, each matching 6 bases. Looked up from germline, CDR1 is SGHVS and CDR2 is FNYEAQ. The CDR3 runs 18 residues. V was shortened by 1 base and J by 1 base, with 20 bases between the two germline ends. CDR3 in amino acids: CASSLGEMWGARSYEQYF. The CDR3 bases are TGTGCCAGCAGCTTAGGAGAAATGTGGGGGGCGCGATCCTACGAGCAGTACTTC.

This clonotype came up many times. CDR3 sequence reads: CASSVEISGTTGELFF. The CDR3 nucleotides are TGTGCCAGCAGCGTAGAAATTAGCGGGACCACCGGGGAGCTGTTTTTT. The V and J genes are TRBV9 and TRBJ2-2; TRBD2 agrees at 8 bases. The CDR3 contains 16 residues. In germline, CDR1 is SGDLS, CDR2 YYNGEE. V shed 0 bases and J 4 bases; nucleotides not matched to a gene: 5.

The chain's CDR3 is CAISEATRWDYGYTF. In DNA form, the CDR3 reads TGTGCCATCAGTGAGGCCACAAGATGGGACTATGGCTACACCTTC. The J gene is TRBJ1-2, the V gene TRBV10-3; D gene uncertain. Germline CDR1 ENHRY, CDR2 SYGVKD. This CDR3 comprises 15 residues. Trimming left V 2 bases short and J 3 bases short, with 13 bases between.

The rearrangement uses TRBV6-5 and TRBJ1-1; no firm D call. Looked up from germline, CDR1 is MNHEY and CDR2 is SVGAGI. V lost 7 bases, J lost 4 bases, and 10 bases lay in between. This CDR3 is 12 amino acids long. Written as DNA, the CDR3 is TGTGCCAGCACCTCAGCGGGCACTGAAGCTTTCTTT. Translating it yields CASTSAGTEAFF.

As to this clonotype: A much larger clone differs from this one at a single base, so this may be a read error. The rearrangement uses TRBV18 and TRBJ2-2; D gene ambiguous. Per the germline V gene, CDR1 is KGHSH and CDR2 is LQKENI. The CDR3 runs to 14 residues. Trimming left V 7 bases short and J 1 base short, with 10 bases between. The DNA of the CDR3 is TGTGCCAGCTTATCAGACGTGAACACCGGGGAGCTGTTTTTT. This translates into CASLSDVNTGELFF.